A selection of T cell receptor beta chains follows, all from one sample in a study of early T cells in non-severe SARS-CoV-2 infection. TCRdb re-analysed the 5' RACE reads in MiXCR, keeping a single row per CDR3 protein. The sample lists tens of thousands of distinct CDR3 sequences; more than 12% were seen once. Sequenced material: whole blood. These receptors were taken from an adult who was a healthcare worker with PCR-confirmed SARS-CoV-2 infection or an uninfected control (not recorded which). The CDR3 runs from the conserved cysteine through the conserved F or W. The D gene is left open where the match is weak. Clone size is given for some rows only: seen once, a few or many times, or a class if the clone is expanded.

TRBJ2-1	NA	TRBV29-1	NA	CSVEGSRNSYNEQFF	TGCAGCGTTGAGGGTAGTCGCAACTCCTACAATGAGCAGTTCTTC
TRBJ2-7	once	TRBV5-1	NA	CASSLSDRSSYEQYF	TGCGCCAGCAGCTTGTCTGACAGGAGCTCCTACGAGCAGTACTTC
TRBJ2-3	few	TRBV6-4	NA	CASSLGGGSTDTQYF	TGTGCCAGCAGCCTGGGGGGCGGGTCGACAGATACGCAGTATTTT
TRBJ2-3	NA	TRBV7-8	TRBD2	CASSLWLAGVADTQYF	TGTGCCAGCAGCTTATGGCTAGCGGGAGTAGCAGATACGCAGTATTTT
TRBJ1-1	NA	TRBV28	NA	CASSLSTRGAFF	TGTGCCAGCAGTTTATCAACCAGGGGCGCTTTCTTT
TRBJ1-5	many	TRBV5-1	NA	CASRGQPNQPQHF	TGCGCCAGCCGAGGACAGCCTAATCAGCCCCAGCATTTT
TRBJ2-5	NA	TRBV5-1	NA	CASSLRAGIAQETQYF	TGCGCCAGCAGCTTGCGGGCAGGGATTGCGCAAGAGACCCAGTACTTC
TRBJ1-2	NA	TRBV29-1	NA	CSVLGADGYTF	TGCAGCGTTCTGGGGGCGGATGGCTACACCTTC
TRBJ2-2	few	TRBV7-3	TRBD2	CASSLTGGRDGGELFF	TGTGCCAGCAGCTTAACCGGAGGGAGGGATGGCGGGGAGCTGTTTTTT
TRBJ1-1	many	TRBV5-1	TRBD1	CASSLVGQGEAFF	TGCGCCAGCAGCTTGGTAGGACAGGGAGAAGCTTTCTTT
TRBJ2-7	few	TRBV5-1	NA	CASSPGTHNPYEQYF	TGCGCCAGCAGCCCCGGGACACACAACCCCTACGAGCAGTACTTC
TRBJ2-3	few	TRBV7-2	TRBD2	CASRRPGLAAGGPADTQYF	TGTGCCAGCAGACGACCGGGACTAGCGGCCGGGGGGCCCGCGGATACGCAGTATTTT
TRBJ2-5	NA	TRBV6-5	TRBD2	CASRTGLAGLHQETQYF	TGTGCCAGCAGAACCGGACTAGCGGGACTACACCAAGAGACCCAGTACTTC
TRBJ1-1	NA	TRBV21-1	NA	CASSKAQGEAFF	TGTGCCAGCAGCAAAGCACAGGGGGAAGCTTTCTTT
TRBJ2-3	many	TRBV7-6	TRBD1	CASSLAPWDRILTDTQYF	TGTGCCAGCAGCTTAGCGCCGTGGGACAGGATCCTCACAGATACGCAGTATTTT
TRBJ2-3	few	TRBV6-5	NA	CASSPWSVASTDTQYF	TGTGCCAGCAGCCCCTGGTCTGTCGCTAGCACAGATACGCAGTATTTT
TRBJ2-2	few	TRBV10-3	NA	CAISAGGELFF	TGTGCCATCAGTGCCGGCGGGGAGCTGTTTTTT
TRBJ2-5	many	TRBV20-1	TRBD2	CSARTGTSLETQYF	TGCAGTGCTAGAACCGGGACTAGCCTAGAGACCCAGTACTTC
TRBJ2-1	few	TRBV3-1	NA	CASSFGTNEQFF	TGTGCCAGCAGCTTCGGGACTAATGAGCAGTTCTTC
TRBJ2-1	NA	TRBV3-1	TRBD2	CASSPTLWTSGGWNQFF	TGTGCCAGCAGCCCCACCCTCTGGACTAGCGGGGGGTGGAACCAGTTCTTC
TRBJ1-2	few	TRBV11-2	NA	CASSLSGSGGYGYTF	TGTGCCAGCAGCTTAAGCGGGAGCGGCGGCTATGGCTACACCTTC
TRBJ2-7	NA	TRBV6-6	TRBD2	CASKDSGASSYEQYF	TGTGCCAGCAAGGATAGCGGGGCCTCTTCCTACGAGCAGTACTTC
TRBJ2-1	NA	TRBV5-4	NA	CASSQTPGPYNEQFF	TGTGCCAGCAGCCAGACACCTGGCCCCTACAATGAGCAGTTCTTC
TRBJ1-1	many	TRBV19	NA	CASRRTDTGNTEAFF	TGTGCCAGTCGGAGGACAGATACTGGGAACACTGAAGCTTTCTTT
TRBJ2-2	many	TRBV20-1	NA	CSARAPYANGELFF	TGCAGTGCTAGAGCCCCCTATGCAAACGGGGAGCTGTTTTTT
TRBJ2-5	few	TRBV20-1	TRBD2	CSASHREGGPLETQYF	TGCAGTGCTAGTCACCGGGAGGGGGGCCCCTTGGAGACCCAGTACTTC
TRBJ2-3	few	TRBV12-3/TRBV12-4	NA	CASSFQGSADTQYF	TGTGCCAGCAGTTTCCAGGGGAGCGCAGATACGCAGTATTTT
TRBJ2-3	many	TRBV11-2	NA	CASSLFQPLTDTQYF	TGTGCCAGCAGCTTATTTCAGCCCCTCACAGATACGCAGTATTTT
TRBJ2-6	few	TRBV3-1	NA	CASSQRFELVLTF	TGTGCCAGCAGCCAACGTTTTGAACTCGTCCTGACTTTC
TRBJ2-7	many	TRBV20-1	NA	CSARELRHSSSYEQYF	TGCAGTGCTAGAGAACTACGGCATTCCTCCTCCTACGAGCAGTACTTC
TRBJ2-2	NA	TRBV24-1	TRBD1	CATSDATGVTGELFF	TGTGCCACCAGTGATGCGACAGGGGTTACCGGGGAGCTGTTTTTT
TRBJ2-2	few	TRBV4-2	TRBD2	CASSVGLASGTGELFF	TGTGCCAGCAGCGTTGGACTAGCGAGCGGCACCGGGGAGCTGTTTTTT
TRBJ2-1	NA	TRBV24-1	NA	CATSGTTIYNEQFF	TGTGCCACCAGTGGGACTACAATCTACAATGAGCAGTTCTTC
TRBJ2-3	many	TRBV20-1	TRBD2	CSVLAGEATDTQYF	TGCAGTGTTCTAGCGGGGGAAGCCACAGATACGCAGTATTTT
TRBJ1-2	NA	TRBV28	NA	CTSSFGGYGYTF	TGTACCAGCAGTTTTGGGGGATATGGCTACACCTTC
TRBJ1-5	NA	TRBV14	TRBD1	CASSQSPGQNQPQHF	TGTGCCAGCAGCCAGTCACCGGGACAGAATCAGCCCCAGCATTTT